The sequence of this T cell receptor beta chain was determined in a study of CD4 T cells in relation to SARS-CoV-2 and coronaviruses (dated by TCRdb to the early 2020s). Concerning the study at large: The ViraFEST assay cultured PBMCs with antigen for nine to eleven days, then sequenced TCR beta CDR3s to find antigen-specific clonal expansions. Across all 12 patients in the convalescent cohort, the median age was roughly 40 years, with a range of roughly 21 to 80 years. The approximately 12 convalescent patients included 8 males and 4 females; two subjects were Hispanic. HLA restriction was mapped for shared crossreactive spike epitopes using patient-derived lymphoblastoid cell lines. At the level of individual TCR clonotypes, the study measured memory CD4+ T cell crossreactivity between SARS-CoV-2 spike protein and common cold coronavirus spike proteins. The Adaptive Biotechnologies TCR-sequencing kit was used to sequence samples from a few pre-COVID donors and the naive versus memory experiments, whereas other data were Illumina-based. For other donors in the study, expansion assays were sequenced with a different, Illumina-based TCR-beta assay. What the research found in general, with its limitations: Since the crossreactivity analysis centred on spike protein, crossreactivity against other viral proteins was not assessed. No donor contributed both pre-pandemic and post-infection samples, which limited tracing the source of pre-existing responses. The study was constrained by small numbers of patients and of tested TCRs. Naive versus memory sequencing indicated that memory recall responses, rather than primary responses primed during culture, are detected by the assay. Significantly weaker SARS-CoV-2-driven expansion was shown by crossreactive clones than by monoreactive clones, consistent with antigenic imprinting. Roughly 64% of donors had memory CD4+ clonotypes that crossrecognized SARS-CoV-2 and at least one common cold coronavirus spike.

Turning to this clone: What this receptor recognizes is not known. No base qualities exist here, and no much larger clone lies one base off it.

For CDR1 and CDR2, the germline V gene lists SGHTA and FQGNSA. Ends trimmed: V by 6 bases, J by 6 bases; bases unmatched to a gene: 9. The CDR3, from cysteine to phenylalanine, totals 16 residues. The sequence is cut down to CDR3 DNA, 48 bases in frame from base 1. DNA from CEF-cultured naive and memory CD4+ T cells underwent immunoSEQ TCR-beta sequencing at survey level. Concerning the study's data processing: During preprocessing, nonproductive sequences were discarded, as were any CDR3s that did not begin with C, did not end with F or W, or were shorter than 7 amino acids. The MANAFEST web app was used to call antigen-specific clonotypes on the basis of expansion compared with the reference and with other culture wells. A clone was considered positive if the clone showed significant expansion compared with the reference culture in 2 of 3 replicate wells at an FDR below 0.05. Positive clones also required significant expansion versus all other tandem wells and an odds ratio above 5. Cultured and uncultured naive and memory CD4+ repertoires were searched for CDR3s previously identified as spike- and CEF-reactive. CDR3 homology was measured as pairwise Levenshtein distance, computed with the stringdist R package after trimming three terminal residues from each end. This immuneACCESS table, as held by TCRdb, lists in-frame sequences with V and J called but not all clones. Of the missing ones, under half trace to an unresolved V gene in checked studies; the others have no known cause. V, J and clone size are those of that table, while D and trimming were read from the DNA. The sample table records about 41,000 clones; under 90% of these occur just once. Together, the top ten hold 3.5% to 5% of the sample.

Naive and memory CD4+ T cells were separated from cryopreserved PBMCs through CD4 enrichment, which was followed by EasySep naive CD4+ T cell enrichment. Sorted naive or memory CD4+ T cells (roughly 92,000) were grown at a 1:1 ratio with T cell-depleted PBMCs and CEF peptides for less than eleven days. In general, every peptide culture condition was set up in three replicate wells. Ficoll-Paque PLUS gradient centrifugation was used to isolate PBMCs from leukapheresis product or whole blood. PBMCs were either used fresh in the expansion assay or cryopreserved at -140 degrees C. The QIAamp Micro DNA Kit was used to extract genomic DNA from the CD4+ T cells.

The rearrangement joined TRBV7-2 to TRBJ2-2; 11 nucleotides in the junction match TRBD2. The TCR originated in an adult with COVID-19. Specimen: naive CD4+ T cells from PBMCs, cultured in vitro. Taken with the paper, the label for cell subset or site translates to: naive CD4+ T cells isolated by negative enrichment. The CDR3 protein: CASSSPSGRRSGELFF. The DNA sequence follows: TGTGCCAGCAGTTCCCCTAGCGGGAGGCGATCCGGGGAGCTGTTTTTT.